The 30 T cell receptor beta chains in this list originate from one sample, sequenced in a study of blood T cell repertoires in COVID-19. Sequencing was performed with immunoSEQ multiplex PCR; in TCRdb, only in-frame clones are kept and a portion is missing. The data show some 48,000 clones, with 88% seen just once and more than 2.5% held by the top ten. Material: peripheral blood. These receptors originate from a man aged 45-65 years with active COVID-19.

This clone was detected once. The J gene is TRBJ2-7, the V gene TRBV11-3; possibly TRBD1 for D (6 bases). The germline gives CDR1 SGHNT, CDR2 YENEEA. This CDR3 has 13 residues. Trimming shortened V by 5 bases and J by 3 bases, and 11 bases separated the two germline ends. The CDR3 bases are TGTGCCAGCAGCGGGGGACACCGCTACGAGCAGTACTTC. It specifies CASSGGHRYEQYF.

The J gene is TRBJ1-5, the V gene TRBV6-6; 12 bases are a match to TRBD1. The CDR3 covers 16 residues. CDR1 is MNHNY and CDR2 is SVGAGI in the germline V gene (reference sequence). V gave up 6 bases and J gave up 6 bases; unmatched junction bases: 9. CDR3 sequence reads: CASRPPGQGAGQPQHF. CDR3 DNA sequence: TGTGCCAGCAGACCGCCGGGACAGGGGGCTGGTCAGCCCCAGCATTTT.

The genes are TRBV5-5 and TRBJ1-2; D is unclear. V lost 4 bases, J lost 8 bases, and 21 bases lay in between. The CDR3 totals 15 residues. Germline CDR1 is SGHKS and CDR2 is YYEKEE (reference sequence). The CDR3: CASSASYGGKVGYTF. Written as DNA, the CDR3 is TGTGCCAGCAGCGCCTCGTATGGAGGGAAGGTCGGCTACACCTTC.

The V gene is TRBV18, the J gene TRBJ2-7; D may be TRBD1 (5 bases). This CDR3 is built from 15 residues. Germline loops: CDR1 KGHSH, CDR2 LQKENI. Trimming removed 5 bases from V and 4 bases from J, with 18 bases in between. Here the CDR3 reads CASSALRGEEYEQYF. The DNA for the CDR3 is TGTGCCAGCTCAGCACTAAGGGGTGAGGAGTACGAGCAGTACTTC.

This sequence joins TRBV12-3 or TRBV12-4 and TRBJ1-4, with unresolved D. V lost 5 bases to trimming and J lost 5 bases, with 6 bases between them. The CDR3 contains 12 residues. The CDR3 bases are TGTGCCAGCAGTCCGAGCAATGAAAAACTGTTTTTT. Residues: CASSPSNEKLFF.

CDR3 nucleotide sequence: TGTGCCAGCAGCCCAGGACAGCGGGGGACCCAGTACTTC. Protein sequence: CASSPGQRGTQYF. V and J are TRBV6-5 and TRBJ2-5; D is possibly TRBD2 (7 bases). With 6 bases removed from V and 7 bases from J, the gap between germline ends came to 15 bases. This CDR3 comprises 13 residues. In germline, CDR1 is MNHEY, CDR2 SVGAGI.

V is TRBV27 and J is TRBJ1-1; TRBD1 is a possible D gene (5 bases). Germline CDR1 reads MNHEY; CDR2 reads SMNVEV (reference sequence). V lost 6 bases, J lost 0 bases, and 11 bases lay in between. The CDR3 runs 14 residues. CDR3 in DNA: TGTGCCAGCAGACCAACGACAGTGAACACTGAAGCTTTCTTT. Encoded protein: CASRPTTVNTEAFF.

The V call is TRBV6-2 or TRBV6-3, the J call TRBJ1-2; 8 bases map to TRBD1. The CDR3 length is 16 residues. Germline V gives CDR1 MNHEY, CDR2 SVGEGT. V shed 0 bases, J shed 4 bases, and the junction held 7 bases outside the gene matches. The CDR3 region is CASSYSTRGQGYGYTF. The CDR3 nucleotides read TGTGCCAGCAGTTACTCTACCCGCGGACAGGGCTATGGCTACACCTTC.

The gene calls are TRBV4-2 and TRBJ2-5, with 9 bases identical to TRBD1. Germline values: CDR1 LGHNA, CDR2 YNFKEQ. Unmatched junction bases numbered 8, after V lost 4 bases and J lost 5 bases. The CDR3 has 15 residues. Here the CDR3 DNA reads TGTGCCAGCAGCCGATGGACAGGGGACCGGGAGACCCAGTACTTC. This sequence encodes CASSRWTGDRETQYF.

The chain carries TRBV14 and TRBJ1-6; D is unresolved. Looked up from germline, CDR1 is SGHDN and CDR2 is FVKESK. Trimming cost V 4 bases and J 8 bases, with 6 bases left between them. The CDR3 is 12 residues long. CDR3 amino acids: CASSPSHSPLHF. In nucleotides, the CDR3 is TGTGCCAGCAGCCCCTCCCATTCACCCCTCCACTTT.

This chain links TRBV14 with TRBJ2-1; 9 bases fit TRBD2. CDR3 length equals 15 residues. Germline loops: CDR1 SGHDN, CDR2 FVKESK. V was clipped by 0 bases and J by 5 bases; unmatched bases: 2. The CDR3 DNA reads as TGTGCCAGCAGCCAAGATGGGACTAGCAACAATGAGCAGTTCTTC. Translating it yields CASSQDGTSNNEQFF.

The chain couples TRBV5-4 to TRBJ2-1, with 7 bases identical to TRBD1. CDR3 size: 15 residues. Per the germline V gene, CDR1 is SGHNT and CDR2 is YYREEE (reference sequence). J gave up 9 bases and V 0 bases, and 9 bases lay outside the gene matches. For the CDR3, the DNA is TGTGCCAGCAGCTTGGGGGGGACGAGGACAGGTGAGCAGTTCTTC. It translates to CASSLGGTRTGEQFF.

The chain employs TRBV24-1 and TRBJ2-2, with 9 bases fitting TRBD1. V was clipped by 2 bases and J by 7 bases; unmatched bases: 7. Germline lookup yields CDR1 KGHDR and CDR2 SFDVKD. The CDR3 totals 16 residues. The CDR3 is CATSDSGTGRGGELFF. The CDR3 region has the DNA TGTGCCACCAGTGATTCTGGGACAGGGAGGGGCGGGGAGCTGTTTTTT.

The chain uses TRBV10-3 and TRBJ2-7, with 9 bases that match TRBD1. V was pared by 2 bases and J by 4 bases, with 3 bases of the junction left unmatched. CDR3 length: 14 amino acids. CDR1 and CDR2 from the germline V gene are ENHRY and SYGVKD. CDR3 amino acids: CAISEAGQGYEQYF. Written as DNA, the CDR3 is TGTGCCATCAGTGAGGCCGGACAGGGGTACGAGCAGTACTTC.

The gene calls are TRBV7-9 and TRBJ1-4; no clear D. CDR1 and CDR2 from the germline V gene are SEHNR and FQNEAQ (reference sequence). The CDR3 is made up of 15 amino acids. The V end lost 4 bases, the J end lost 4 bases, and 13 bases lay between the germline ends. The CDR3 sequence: CASSSRVSSNEKLFF. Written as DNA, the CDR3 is TGTGCCAGCAGCTCCCGGGTCAGTAGTAATGAAAAACTGTTTTTT. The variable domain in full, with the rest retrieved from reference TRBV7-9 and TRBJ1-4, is DTGVSQNPRHKITKRGQNVTFRCDPISEHNRLYWYRQTLGQGPEFLTYFQNEAQLEKSRLLSDRFSAERPKGSFSTLEIQRTEQGDSAMYLCASSSRVSSNEKLFFGSGTQLSVL.

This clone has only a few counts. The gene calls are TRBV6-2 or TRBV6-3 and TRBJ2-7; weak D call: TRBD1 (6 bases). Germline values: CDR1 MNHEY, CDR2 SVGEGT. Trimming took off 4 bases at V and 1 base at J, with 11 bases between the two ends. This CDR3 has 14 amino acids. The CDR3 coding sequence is TGTGCCAGCAGTTCCCCGGACAGTTCCTACGAGCAGTACTTC. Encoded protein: CASSSPDSSYEQYF.

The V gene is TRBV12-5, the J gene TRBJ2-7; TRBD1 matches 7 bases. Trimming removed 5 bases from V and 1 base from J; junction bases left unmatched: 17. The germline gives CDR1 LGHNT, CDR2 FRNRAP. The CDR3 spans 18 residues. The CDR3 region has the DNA TGTGCTAGTGGTAATTTCGGAACCGGGACAGCTTCTTCCTACGAGCAGTACGTC. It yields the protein CASGNFGTGTASSYEQYV.

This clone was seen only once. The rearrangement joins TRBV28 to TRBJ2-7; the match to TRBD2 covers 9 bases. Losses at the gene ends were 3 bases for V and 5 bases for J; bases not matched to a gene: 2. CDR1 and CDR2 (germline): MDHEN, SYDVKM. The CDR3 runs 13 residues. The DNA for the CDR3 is TGTGCCAGCAGTTTTGGCGGGAGGGACGAGCAGTACGTC. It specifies CASSFGGRDEQYV.

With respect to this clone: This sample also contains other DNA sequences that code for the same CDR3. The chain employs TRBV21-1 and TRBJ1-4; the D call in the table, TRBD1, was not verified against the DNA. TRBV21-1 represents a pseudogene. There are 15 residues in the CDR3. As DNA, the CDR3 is TGTGCCAGCAGCACAGAGACAGGAGATTGGGAAAAACTGTTTTTT. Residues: CASSTETGDWEKLFF.

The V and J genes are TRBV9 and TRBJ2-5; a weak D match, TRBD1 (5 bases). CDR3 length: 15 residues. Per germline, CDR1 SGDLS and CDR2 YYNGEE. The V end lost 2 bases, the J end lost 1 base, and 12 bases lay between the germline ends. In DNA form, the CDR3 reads TGTGCCAGCAGCGTGGGGCTTACATTCCAAGAGACCCAGTACTTC. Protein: CASSVGLTFQETQYF.

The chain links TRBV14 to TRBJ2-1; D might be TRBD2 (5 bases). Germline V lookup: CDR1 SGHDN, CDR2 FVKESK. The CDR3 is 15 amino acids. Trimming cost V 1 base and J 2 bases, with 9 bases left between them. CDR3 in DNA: TGTGCCAGCAGCCAAGTTACTAGTCCCTACAATGAGCAGTTCTTC. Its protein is CASSQVTSPYNEQFF.

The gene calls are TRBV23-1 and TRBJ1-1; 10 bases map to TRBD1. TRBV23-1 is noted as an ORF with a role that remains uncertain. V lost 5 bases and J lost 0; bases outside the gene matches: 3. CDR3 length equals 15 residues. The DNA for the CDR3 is TGCGCCAGCAGTAGGACAGGGGGGATGAACACTGAAGCTTTCTTT. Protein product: CASSRTGGMNTEAFF.

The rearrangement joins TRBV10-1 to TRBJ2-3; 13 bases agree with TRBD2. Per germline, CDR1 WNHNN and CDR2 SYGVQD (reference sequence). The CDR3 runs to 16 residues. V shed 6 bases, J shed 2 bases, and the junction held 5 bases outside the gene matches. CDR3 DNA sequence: TGCGCCAGCAGCCGCGGGACTAGCGGGATCACAGATACGCAGTATTTT. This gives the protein CASSRGTSGITDTQYF.

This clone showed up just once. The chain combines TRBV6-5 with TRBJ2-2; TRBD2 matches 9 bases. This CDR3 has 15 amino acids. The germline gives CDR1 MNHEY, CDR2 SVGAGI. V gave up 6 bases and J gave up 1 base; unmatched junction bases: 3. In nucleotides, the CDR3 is TGTGCCAGCAGACTAGCGGGCGGGAACACCGGGGAGCTGTTTTTT. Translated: CASRLAGGNTGELFF.

In nucleotides, the CDR3 is TGTGCCAGTAAGGGACTCAGCGGGAGGAAGTACAATGAGCAGTTCTTC. Its protein is CASKGLSGRKYNEQFF. The chain recombines TRBV19 with TRBJ2-1; 9 bases align to TRBD2. J lost 4 bases, V lost 7 bases, and 11 bases had no gene match. Germline CDR1 and CDR2: LNHDA and SQIVND (reference sequence). The CDR3 has 16 amino acids.

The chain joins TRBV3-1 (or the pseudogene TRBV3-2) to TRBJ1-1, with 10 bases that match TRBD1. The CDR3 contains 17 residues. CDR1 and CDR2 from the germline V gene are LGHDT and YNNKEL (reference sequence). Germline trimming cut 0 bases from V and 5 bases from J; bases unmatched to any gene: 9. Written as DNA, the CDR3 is TGTGCCAGCAGCCAAGAAGAGGGACAGGGGATTAAAACTGAAGCTTTCTTT. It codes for CASSQEEGQGIKTEAFF.

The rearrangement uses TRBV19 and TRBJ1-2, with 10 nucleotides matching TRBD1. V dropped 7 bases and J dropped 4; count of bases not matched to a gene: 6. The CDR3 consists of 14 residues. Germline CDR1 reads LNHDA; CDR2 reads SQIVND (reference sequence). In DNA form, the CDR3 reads TGTGCCAGTACCCCGGGACAGGGGCTCTATGGCTACACCTTC. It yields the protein CASTPGQGLYGYTF.

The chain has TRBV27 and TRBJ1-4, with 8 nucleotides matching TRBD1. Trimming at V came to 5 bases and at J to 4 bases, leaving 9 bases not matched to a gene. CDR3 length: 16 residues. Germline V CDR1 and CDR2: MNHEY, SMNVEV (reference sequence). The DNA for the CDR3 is TGTGCCAGCAGTCCCCAGGGGGCGGGTGGTAATGAAAAACTGTTTTTT. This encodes CASSPQGAGGNEKLFF.

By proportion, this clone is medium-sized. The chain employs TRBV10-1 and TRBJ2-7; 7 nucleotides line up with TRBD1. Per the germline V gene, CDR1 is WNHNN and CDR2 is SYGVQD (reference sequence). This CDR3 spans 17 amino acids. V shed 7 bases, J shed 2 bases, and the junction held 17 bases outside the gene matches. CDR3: CASTLDFGDRETYEQYV. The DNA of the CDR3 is TGCGCCAGCACCCTCGATTTTGGGGACAGAGAAACCTACGAGCAGTACGTC.

The DNA of the CDR3 is TGTGCCACCCTAGGGACGGCCGGACTAGCGGGAGATTCGACCTACAATGAGCAGTTCTTC. Amino acids: CATLGTAGLAGDSTYNEQFF. J is TRBJ2-1 and V is TRBV24-1; 13 bases fit TRBD2. Germline CDR1 reads KGHDR; CDR2 reads SFDVKD. This CDR3 contains 20 residues. With V trimmed by 9 bases and J by 2 bases, 18 bases remained unmatched.